Listed here are 10 T cell receptor beta chains from one sample, sequenced in a study of T cell responses to AZD1222 COVID-19 vaccine. Data came from immunoSEQ multiplex PCR; TCRdb stores just in-frame clones and leaves some out. The sample has 95,000 to 150,000 clones; 93% are singletons. Sequenced here: peripheral blood, sampled 28 days after the second AZD1222 dose. Receptors originate from an adult who received the AZD1222 COVID-19 vaccine.

The chain carries TRBV4-1 and TRBJ2-2; 11 nucleotides line up with TRBD1. The CDR3 length is 15 residues. The ends lost 5 bases at V and 5 bases at J; junction bases unmatched: 4. Per the germline V gene, CDR1 is MGHRA and CDR2 is YSYEKL. The DNA for the CDR3 is TGCGCCAGCAGCTCAGGGACAGGGGGGACCGGGGAGCTGTTTTTT. This sequence encodes CASSSGTGGTGELFF.

V usage is TRBV7-9 and J usage is TRBJ2-5, with D unclear. The CDR3 is made up of 10 amino acids. Germline CDR1 reads SEHNR; CDR2 reads FQNEAQ (reference sequence). Trimming pared 5 bases from V and 5 bases from J, leaving 3 bases between. The CDR3 protein is CASSGETQYF. DNA of the CDR3: TGTGCCAGCAGCGGGGAGACCCAGTACTTC. Using reference TRBV7-9 and TRBJ2-5 for the parts outside the CDR3, the full variable domain is DTGVSQNPRHKITKRGQNVTFRCDPISEHNRLYWYRQTLGQGPEFLTYFQNEAQLEKSRLLSDRFSAERPKGSFSTLEIQRTEQGDSAMYLCASSGETQYFGPGTRLLVL.

There are a few counts of this clone. The chain recombines TRBV6-5 with TRBJ2-7, with D possibly TRBD1 on 5 matching bases. CDR1 and CDR2 (germline): MNHEY, SVGAGI. The ends were cut back, 2 bases at V and 5 bases at J, with 10 bases in the middle. The CDR3 is 13 amino acids. This CDR3 is CASSYPDSNEQYF. CDR3 coding DNA: TGTGCCAGCAGTTACCCCGACAGTAACGAGCAGTACTTC.

This clone showed up just a few times. V is TRBV6-2 or TRBV6-3 and J is TRBJ2-7; no definite D call. The CDR3 has 19 residues. The V end was cut by 4 bases, the J end by 3 bases, with 28 bases between. Germline lookup yields CDR1 MNHEY and CDR2 SVGEGT. CDR3 amino acids: CASSSPFKLGLGTYYEQYF. DNA of the CDR3: TGTGCCAGCAGTTCCCCCTTCAAACTTGGGCTCGGAACTTACTACGAGCAGTACTTC.

V is TRBV7-2 and J is TRBJ2-1, with TRBD1 identical over 9 bases. Germline V CDR1 and CDR2: SGHTA, FQGNSA. The CDR3 has 12 residues. With V trimmed by 6 bases and J by 12 bases, 6 bases remained unmatched. The CDR3 loop reads CASRRTGAAQFF. The CDR3 DNA sequence: TGTGCCAGCAGACGGACAGGGGCAGCGCAGTTCTTC.

The CDR3 is CASSERRPSGPEYAQYF. The CDR3 DNA follows: TGTGCCAGCAGTGAAAGGAGGCCTAGCGGACCCGAATACGCCCAGTACTTC. J is TRBJ2-5 and V is TRBV2; 7 bases are shared with TRBD2. This CDR3 contains 17 residues. Trimming took 2 bases from V and 9 from J; bases not matched to a gene: 18. Germline assignment: CDR1 SNHLY and CDR2 FYNNEI. Supplemented by reference TRBV2 and TRBJ2-5, the full variable domain reads EPEVTQTPSHQVTQMGQEVILRCVPISNHLYFYWYRQILGQKVEFLVSFYNNEISEKSEIFDDQFSVERPDGSNFTLKIRSTKLEDSAMYFCASSERRPSGPEYAQYFGPGTRLLVL.

The CDR3 coding sequence is TGTGCCAGCAGACAGGACAGCACAGATACGCAGTATTTT. Translated: CASRQDSTDTQYF. This sequence joins TRBV11-2 and TRBJ2-3, with D perhaps TRBD1 (5 bases). From germline, CDR1 is SGHAT and CDR2 FQNNGV. The CDR3 length is 13 residues. V gave up 6 bases and J gave up 0 bases, with 7 bases separating them.

The V call is TRBV2, the J call TRBJ2-7; D ambiguous. Trimming removed 5 bases at V and 0 bases at J, with 14 bases between. Germline CDR1 reads SNHLY; CDR2 reads FYNNEI. This CDR3 contains 15 residues. As DNA, the CDR3 is TGTGCCAGCAGTCCCCCCTTGCGGTCCTCCTACGAGCAGTACTTC. Amino acids: CASSPPLRSSYEQYF.

This rearrangement joins TRBV29-1 to TRBJ1-2; perhaps TRBD1 as D (5 bases). Between the trimmed V and J ends, which lost 4 bases and 8 bases, there was a span of 14 bases. CDR3 length: 12 residues. Germline V lookup: CDR1 SQVTM, CDR2 ANQGSEA. This CDR3 is CSVAWGQRGYTF. The CDR3 DNA reads as TGCAGCGTTGCTTGGGGCCAGCGCGGCTACACCTTC.

This chain uses TRBV9 with TRBJ1-1, with a possible D match to TRBD1 (6 bases). Looked up from germline, CDR1 is SGDLS and CDR2 is YYNGEE. Trimming took off 4 bases at V and 0 bases at J, with 10 bases between the two ends. CDR3 length equals 14 residues. The CDR3 region has the DNA TGTGCCAGCAGCAAGGACAGCATGAACACTGAAGCTTTCTTT. This sequence encodes CASSKDSMNTEAFF.